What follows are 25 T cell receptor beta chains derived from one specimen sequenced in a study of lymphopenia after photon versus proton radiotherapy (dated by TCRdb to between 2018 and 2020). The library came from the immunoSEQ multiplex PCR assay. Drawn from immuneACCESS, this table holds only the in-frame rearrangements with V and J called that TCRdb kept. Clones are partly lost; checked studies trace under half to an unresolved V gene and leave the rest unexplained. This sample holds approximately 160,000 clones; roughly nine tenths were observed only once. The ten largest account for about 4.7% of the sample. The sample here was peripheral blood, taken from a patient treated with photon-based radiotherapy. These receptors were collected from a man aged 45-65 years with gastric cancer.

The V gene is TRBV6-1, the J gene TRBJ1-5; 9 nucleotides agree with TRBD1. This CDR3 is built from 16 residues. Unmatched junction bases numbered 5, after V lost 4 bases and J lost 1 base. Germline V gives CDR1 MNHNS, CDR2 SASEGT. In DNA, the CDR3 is TGTGCCAGCAGTGGCCGGGACAGGGTAAGCAATCAGCCCCAGCATTTT. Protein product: CASSGRDRVSNQPQHF.

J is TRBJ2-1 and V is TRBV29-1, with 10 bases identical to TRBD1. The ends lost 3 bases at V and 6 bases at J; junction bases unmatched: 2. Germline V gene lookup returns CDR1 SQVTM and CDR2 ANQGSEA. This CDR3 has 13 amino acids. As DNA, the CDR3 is TGCAGCGTTGACGGGACAGGGGTCAATGAGCAGTTCTTC. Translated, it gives CSVDGTGVNEQFF.

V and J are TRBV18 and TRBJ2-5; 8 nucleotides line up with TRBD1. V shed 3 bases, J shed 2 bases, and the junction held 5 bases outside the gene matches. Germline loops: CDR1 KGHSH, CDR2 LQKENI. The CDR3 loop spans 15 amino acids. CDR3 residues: CASSPPRTGQETQYF. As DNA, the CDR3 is TGTGCCAGCTCACCGCCCCGGACAGGGCAAGAGACCCAGTACTTC.

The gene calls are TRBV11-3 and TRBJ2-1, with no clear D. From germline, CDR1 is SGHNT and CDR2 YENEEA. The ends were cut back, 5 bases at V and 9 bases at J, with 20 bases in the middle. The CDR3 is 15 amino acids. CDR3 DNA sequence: TGTGCCAGCAGCCTGACATTTACCACATGGACTGAGCAGTTCTTC. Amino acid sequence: CASSLTFTTWTEQFF.

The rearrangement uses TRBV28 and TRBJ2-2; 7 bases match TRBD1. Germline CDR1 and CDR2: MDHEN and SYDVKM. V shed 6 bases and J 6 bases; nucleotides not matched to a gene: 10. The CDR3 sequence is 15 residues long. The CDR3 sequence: CASSPRTGSPGELFF. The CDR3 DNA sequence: TGTGCCAGCAGCCCTAGGACAGGATCCCCCGGGGAGCTGTTTTTT.

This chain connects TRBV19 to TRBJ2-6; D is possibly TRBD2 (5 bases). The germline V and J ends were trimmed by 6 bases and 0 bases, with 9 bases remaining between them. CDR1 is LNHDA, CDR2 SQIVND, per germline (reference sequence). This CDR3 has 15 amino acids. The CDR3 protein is CASRGGGSGANVLTF. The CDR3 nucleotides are TGTGCCAGTAGAGGAGGAGGCTCTGGGGCCAACGTCCTGACTTTC.

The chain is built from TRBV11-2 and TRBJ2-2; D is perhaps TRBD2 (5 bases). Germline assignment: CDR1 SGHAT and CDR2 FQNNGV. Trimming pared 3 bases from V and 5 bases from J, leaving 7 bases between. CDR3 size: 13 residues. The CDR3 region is CASSLRETGELFF. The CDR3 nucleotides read TGTGCCAGCAGCTTGAGGGAGACCGGGGAGCTGTTTTTT.

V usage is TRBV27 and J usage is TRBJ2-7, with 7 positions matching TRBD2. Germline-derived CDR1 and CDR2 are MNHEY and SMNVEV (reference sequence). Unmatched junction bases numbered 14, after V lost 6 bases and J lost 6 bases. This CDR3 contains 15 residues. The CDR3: CASRQEGLAAAEQYF. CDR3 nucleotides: TGTGCCAGCAGACAAGAAGGCCTAGCGGCAGCCGAGCAGTACTTC.

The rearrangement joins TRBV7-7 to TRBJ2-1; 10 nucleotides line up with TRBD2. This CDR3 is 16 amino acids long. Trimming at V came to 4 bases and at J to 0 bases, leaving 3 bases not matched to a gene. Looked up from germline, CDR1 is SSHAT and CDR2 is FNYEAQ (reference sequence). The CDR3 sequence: CASSSSGSSSYNEQFF. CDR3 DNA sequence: TGTGCCAGCAGCTCTAGCGGGAGTTCCTCCTACAATGAGCAGTTCTTC.

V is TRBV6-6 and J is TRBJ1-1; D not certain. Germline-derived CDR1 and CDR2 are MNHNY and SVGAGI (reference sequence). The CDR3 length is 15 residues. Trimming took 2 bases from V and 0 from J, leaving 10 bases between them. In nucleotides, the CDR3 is TGTGCCAGCAGTTACAGCGGACCGGTGAACACTGAAGCTTTCTTT. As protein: CASSYSGPVNTEAFF.

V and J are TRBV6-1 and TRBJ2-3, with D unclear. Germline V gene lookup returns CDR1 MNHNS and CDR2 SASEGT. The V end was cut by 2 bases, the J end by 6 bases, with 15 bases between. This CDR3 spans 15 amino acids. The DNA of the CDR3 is TGTGCCAGCAGTGAAAGGGCACTCCGCCCCGATACGCAGTATTTT. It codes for CASSERALRPDTQYF.

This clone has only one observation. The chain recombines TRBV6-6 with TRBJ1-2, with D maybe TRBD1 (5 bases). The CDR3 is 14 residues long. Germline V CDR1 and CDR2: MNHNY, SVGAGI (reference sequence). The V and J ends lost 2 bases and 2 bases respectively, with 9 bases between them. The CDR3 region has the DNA TGTGCCAGCAGTTACGGGGAGGGGAACTATGGCTACACCTTC. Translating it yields CASSYGEGNYGYTF.

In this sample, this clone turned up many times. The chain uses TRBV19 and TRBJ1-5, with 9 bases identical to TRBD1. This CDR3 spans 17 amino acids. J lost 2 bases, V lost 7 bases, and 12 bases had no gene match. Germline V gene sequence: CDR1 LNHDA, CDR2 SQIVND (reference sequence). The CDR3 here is CASTPGQGLSGNQPQHF. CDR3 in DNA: TGTGCCAGTACCCCGGGACAGGGTCTCAGTGGCAATCAGCCCCAGCATTTT.

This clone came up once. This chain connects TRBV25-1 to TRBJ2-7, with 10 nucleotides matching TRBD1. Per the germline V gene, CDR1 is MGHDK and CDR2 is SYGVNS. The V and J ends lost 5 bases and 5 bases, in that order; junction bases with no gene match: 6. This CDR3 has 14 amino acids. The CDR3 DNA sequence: TGTGCCAGCAGTTGGGACAGGGGACAAAACGAGCAGTACTTC. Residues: CASSWDRGQNEQYF.

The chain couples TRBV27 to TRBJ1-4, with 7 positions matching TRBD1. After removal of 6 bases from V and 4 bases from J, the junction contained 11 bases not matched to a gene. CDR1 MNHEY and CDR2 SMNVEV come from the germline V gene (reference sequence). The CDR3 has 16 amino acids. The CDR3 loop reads CASRRDTGEVNEKLFF. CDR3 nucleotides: TGTGCCAGCAGACGAGACACAGGGGAAGTTAATGAAAAACTGTTTTTT.

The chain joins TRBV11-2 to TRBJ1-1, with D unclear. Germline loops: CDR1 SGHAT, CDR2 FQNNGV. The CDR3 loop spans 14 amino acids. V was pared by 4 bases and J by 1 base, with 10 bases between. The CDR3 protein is CASSSSQKNTEAFF. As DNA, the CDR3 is TGTGCCAGCAGCTCCAGTCAGAAGAACACTGAAGCTTTCTTT.

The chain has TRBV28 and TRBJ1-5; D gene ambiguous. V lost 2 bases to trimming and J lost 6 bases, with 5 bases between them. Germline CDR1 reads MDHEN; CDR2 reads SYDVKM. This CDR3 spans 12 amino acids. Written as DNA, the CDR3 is TGTGCCAGCAGTTTAAGCGTTCAGCCCCAGCATTTT. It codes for CASSLSVQPQHF. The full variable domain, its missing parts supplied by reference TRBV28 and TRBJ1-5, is DVKVTQSSRYLVKRTGEKVFLECVQDMDHENMFWYRQDPGLGLRLIYFSYDVKMKEKGDIPEGYSVSREKKERFSLILESASTNQTSMYLCASSLSVQPQHFGDGTRLSIL.

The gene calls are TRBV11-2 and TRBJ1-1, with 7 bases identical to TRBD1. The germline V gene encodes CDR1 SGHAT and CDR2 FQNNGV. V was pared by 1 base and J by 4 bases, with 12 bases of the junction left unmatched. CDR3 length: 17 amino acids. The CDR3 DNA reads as TGTGCCAGCAGCTTAGCCTTCCGTTCGGGACAGCGCACTGAAGCTTTCTTT. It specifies CASSLAFRSGQRTEAFF.

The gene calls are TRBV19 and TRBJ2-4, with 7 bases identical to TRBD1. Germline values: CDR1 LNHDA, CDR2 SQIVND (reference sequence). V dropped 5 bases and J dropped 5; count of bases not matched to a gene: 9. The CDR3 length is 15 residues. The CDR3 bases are TGTGCCAGTAGTCCGCGACAGGGAAGGGAAAACATTCAGTACTTC. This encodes CASSPRQGRENIQYF.

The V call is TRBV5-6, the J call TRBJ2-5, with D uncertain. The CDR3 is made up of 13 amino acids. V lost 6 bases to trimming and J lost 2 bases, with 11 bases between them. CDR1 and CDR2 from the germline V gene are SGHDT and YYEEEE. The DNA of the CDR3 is TGTGCCAGCAAAACCCCACTACAAGAGACCCAGTACTTC. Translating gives CASKTPLQETQYF. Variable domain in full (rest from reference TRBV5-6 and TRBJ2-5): DAGVTQSPTHLIKTRGQQVTLRCSPKSGHDTVSWYQQALGQGPQFIFQYYEEEERQRGNFPDRFSGHQFPNYSSELNVNALLLGDSALYLCASKTPLQETQYFGPGTRLLVL.

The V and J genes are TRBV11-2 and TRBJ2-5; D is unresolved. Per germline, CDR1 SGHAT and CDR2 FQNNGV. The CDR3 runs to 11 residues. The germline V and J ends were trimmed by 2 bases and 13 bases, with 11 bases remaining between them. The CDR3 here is CASSLTTNAYF. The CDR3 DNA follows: TGTGCCAGCAGCTTAACTACTAACGCGTACTTC.

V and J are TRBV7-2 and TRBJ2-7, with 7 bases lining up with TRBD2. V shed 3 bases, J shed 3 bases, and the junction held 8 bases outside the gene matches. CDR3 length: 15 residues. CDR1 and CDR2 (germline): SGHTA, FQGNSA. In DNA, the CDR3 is TGTGCCAGCAGCTTTTATCTAGCGGCTGACTACGAGCAGTACTTC. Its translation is CASSFYLAADYEQYF.

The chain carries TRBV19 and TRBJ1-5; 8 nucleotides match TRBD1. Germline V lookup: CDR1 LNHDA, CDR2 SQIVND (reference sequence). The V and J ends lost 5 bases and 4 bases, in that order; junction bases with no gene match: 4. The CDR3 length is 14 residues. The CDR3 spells CASSPTGGNQPQHF. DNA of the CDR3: TGTGCCAGTAGTCCCACAGGGGGGAATCAGCCCCAGCATTTT.

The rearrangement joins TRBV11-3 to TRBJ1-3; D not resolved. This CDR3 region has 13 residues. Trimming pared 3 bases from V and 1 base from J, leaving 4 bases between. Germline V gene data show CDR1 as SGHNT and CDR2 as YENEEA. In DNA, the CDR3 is TGTGCCAGCAGCTTCTCTTCTGGAAACACCATATATTTT. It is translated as CASSFSSGNTIYF.

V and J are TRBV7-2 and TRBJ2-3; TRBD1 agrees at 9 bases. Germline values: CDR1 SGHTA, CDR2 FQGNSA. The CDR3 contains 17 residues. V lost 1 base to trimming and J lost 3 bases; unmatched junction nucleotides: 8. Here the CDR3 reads CASSLGSTGGRTDTQYF. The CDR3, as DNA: TGTGCCAGCAGCTTAGGGTCGACAGGGGGTAGGACAGATACGCAGTATTTT.